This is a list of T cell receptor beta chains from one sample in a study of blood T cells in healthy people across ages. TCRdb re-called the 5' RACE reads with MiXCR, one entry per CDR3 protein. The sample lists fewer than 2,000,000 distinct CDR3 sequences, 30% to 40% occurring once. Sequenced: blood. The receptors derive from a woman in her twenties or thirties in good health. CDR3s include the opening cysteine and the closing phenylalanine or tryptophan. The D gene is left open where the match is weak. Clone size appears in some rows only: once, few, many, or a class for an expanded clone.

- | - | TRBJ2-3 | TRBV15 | TGTGCCACCAGTGACCGGGTTACAGATACGCAGTATTTT | CATSDRVTDTQYF
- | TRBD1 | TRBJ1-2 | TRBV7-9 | TGTGCCAGCAGATCATACGAGACAGGGAGCACTGGCTACACCTTC | CASRSYETGSTGYTF
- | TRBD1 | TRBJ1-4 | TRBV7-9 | TGTGCCAGCAGCTCGGGGACAGTTCTTAATGAAAAACTGTTTTTT | CASSSGTVLNEKLFF
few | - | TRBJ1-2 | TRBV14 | TGTGCCAGCAGCCAACAACCGAAAATGGGGGTCGGCGGCTACACCTTC | CASSQQPKMGVGGYTF
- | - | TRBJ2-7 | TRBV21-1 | TGTGCCAGCAGCAAAGCCGGGGGTCCCCTCGAGCAGTACTTC | CASSKAGGPLEQYF
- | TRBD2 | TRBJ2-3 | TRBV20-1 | TGCAGTGCTAGCGCATTAGCGGGAGTATGGACAGATACGCAGTATTTT | CSASALAGVWTDTQYF
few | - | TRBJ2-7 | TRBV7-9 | TGTGCCAGCAGCTTAGCAGGCGGACAGAACTACGAGCAGTACTTC | CASSLAGGQNYEQYF
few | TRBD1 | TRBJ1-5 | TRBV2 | TGTGCCAGCATGCGGGACAGGGGTTTGGGTCAGCCCCAGCATTTT | CASMRDRGLGQPQHF
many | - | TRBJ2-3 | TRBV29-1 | TGCAGCGTGGGGGACTCCGCAACAGATACGCAGTATTTT | CSVGDSATDTQYF
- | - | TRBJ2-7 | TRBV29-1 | TGCAGCGCTAGGTTGGGGCAGACCAACTACGAGCAGTACTTC | CSARLGQTNYEQYF
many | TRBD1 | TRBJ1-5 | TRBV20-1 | TGCAGTCCGGGACAGGGGGACCAGCCCCAGCATTTT | CSPGQGDQPQHF
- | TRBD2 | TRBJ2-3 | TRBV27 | TGTGCCAGCAGTTTTCTAGCGGCCACGGGAGATACGCAGTATTTT | CASSFLAATGDTQYF
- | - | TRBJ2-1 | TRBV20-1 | TGCAGTTTAACCGAGGCCTTATCCTTTTACAGTGAGCAGTTCTTC | CSLTEALSFYSEQFF
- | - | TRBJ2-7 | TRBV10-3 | TGTGCCATCAGTAGTCCGAGTTCCTACGAGCAGTACTTC | CAISSPSSYEQYF
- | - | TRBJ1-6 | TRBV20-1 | TGCAGTGCTAGAGGAGGACGGGGTGCAAATTCACCCCTCCACTTT | CSARGGRGANSPLHF
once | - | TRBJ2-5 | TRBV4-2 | TGTGCCAGCAACCAAGCCTCGGGGTTAGAGCAGTACTTC | CASNQASGLEQYF
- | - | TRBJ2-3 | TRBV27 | TGTGCCAGCAAGATGCAGGATACGCAGTATTTT | CASKMQDTQYF
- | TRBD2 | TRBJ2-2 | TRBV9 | TGTGCCAGCAGCGTAGGGACTAGCGTCTCCGGGGAGCTGTTTTTT | CASSVGTSVSGELFF
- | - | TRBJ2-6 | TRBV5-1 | TGCGCCAGCAGCTTGGTTCGGCAACAATCTGGGGCCAACGTCCTGACTTTC | CASSLVRQQSGANVLTF
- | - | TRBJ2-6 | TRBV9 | TGTGCCAGCAGCGTGTACACGAGCTCTGGGGCCAACGTCCTGACTTTC | CASSVYTSSGANVLTF
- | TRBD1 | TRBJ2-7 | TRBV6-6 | TGTGCCAGCAGTTCCCCTCGAACGACAGGGAACTACGAGCAGTACTTC | CASSSPRTTGNYEQYF
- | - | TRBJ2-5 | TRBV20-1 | TGCAGTGTTAGAGGGACGAGCAAAGAGACCCAGTACTTC | CSVRGTSKETQYF
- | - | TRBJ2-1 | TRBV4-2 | TGTGCCAGCAGCCAAGATCGACAGAGGGTCTTTCGAAGTGAGCAGTTCTTC | CASSQDRQRVFRSEQFF
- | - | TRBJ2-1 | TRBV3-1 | TGTGCCAGCAGCCAAGTGCAGGTCTACAATGAGCAGTTCTTC | CASSQVQVYNEQFF
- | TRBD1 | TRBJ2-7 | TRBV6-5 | TGTGCCAGCAGTTACTCATGGACAGGGGTTGCGGGCGAGCAGTACTTC | CASSYSWTGVAGEQYF
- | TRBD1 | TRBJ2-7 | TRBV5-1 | TGCGCCAGCAGCCCATACAGGGGCCCCTACGAGCAGTACTTC | CASSPYRGPYEQYF
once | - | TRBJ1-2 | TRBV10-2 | TGCGCCAGCACACGGGCAGCCAGCTATGGCTACACCTTC | CASTRAASYGYTF
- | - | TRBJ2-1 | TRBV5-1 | TGCGCCAGCAGGCCCCGGGACAATGAGCAGTTCTTC | CASRPRDNEQFF
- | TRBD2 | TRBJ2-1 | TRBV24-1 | TGTGCCACCAGTGATTGGCGACTAGCGGGAGAGGTTAATGAGCAGTTCTTC | CATSDWRLAGEVNEQFF
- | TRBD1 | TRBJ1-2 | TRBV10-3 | TGTGCCATCGGAGGGACAGCCCTTAACTATGGCTACACCTTC | CAIGGTALNYGYTF
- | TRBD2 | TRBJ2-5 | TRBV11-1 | TGTGCCAGCACCATAGGGGGACTAGCGGGAGCGGAGACCCAGTACTTC | CASTIGGLAGAETQYF
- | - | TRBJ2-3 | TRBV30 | TGTGCCTGGTCCTCCCGGGGCGGCTCATTGGATACGCAGTATTTT | CAWSSRGGSLDTQYF
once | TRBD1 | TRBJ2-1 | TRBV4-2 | TGTGCCAGCAGTTCTAGACAGGGTCCACAAGACAATGAGCAGTTCTTC | CASSSRQGPQDNEQFF
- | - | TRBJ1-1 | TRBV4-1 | TGCGCCAGCAGCCAAGATGGGAAGAGGGACACTGAAGCTTTCTTT | CASSQDGKRDTEAFF
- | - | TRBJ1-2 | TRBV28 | TGTGCCAGCACTTCCCACGCCCAGCGCCAGGGCTACACCTTC | CASTSHAQRQGYTF
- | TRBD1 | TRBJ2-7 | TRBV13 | TGTGCCAGCAGCCCTACAGGGGAAAAAAACTACGAGCAGTACTTC | CASSPTGEKNYEQYF
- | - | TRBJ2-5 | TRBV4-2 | TGTGCCAGCAGCCAAGATCATGACTTTCGAGAGACCCAGTACTTC | CASSQDHDFRETQYF
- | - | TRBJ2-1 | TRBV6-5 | TGTGCCAGCAGTCCCAGCGGAACTACCTACAATGAGCAGTTCTTC | CASSPSGTTYNEQFF
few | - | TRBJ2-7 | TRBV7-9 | TGTGCCAGCAGCTTTTCGCGGGACCCAGACGAGCAGTACTTC | CASSFSRDPDEQYF
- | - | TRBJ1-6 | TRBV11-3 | TGTGCCAGCAGCTTAAATCAACATTCACCCCTCCACTTT | CASSLNQHSPLHF
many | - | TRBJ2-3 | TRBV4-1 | TGCGCCAGCAGCCAAGGTGGTAGCAGGTTCACAGATACGCAGTATTTT | CASSQGGSRFTDTQYF
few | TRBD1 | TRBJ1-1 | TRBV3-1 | TGTGCCAGCAGCGAAACAGGGGCAGGGGGGACTGAAGCTTTCTTT | CASSETGAGGTEAFF
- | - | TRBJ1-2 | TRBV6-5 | TGTGCCAGCAGTTGGACGGGATTAAACTATGGCTACACCTTC | CASSWTGLNYGYTF
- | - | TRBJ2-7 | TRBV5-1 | TGCACCAGCAGCTTGCCCCAGGAAGGGGGTTGGTCCTACGAGCAGTACTTC | CTSSLPQEGGWSYEQYF
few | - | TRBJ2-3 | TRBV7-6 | TGTGCCAGCAGCTTAGACGTGCGGGGTCCCCCACTCGATACGCAGTATTTT | CASSLDVRGPPLDTQYF
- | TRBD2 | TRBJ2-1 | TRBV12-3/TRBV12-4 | TGTGCCAGTAGTCCACCTCTCAGACTAGCGGCTGATGGTAGAAGCTCCTACAATGAGCAGTTCTTC | CASSPPLRLAADGRSSYNEQFF